A single sample is the source of the 27 T cell receptor beta chains below, sequenced in a study of blood T cells in healthy people across ages. Then a second PCR, running roughly 7 to 11 cycles, was carried out with a sample-barcoded 5' primer and a J-beta primer mix. TCRdb recomputed calls from the 5' RACE reads with MiXCR, one row per CDR3 protein. The data contain 700,000 or so distinct CDR3 sequences, 40% to 50% of them singletons. The source material was blood. The source of these receptors is a man at least 80 years old in good health.

This clonotype was detected ten times or more. The chain uses TRBV29-1 and TRBJ2-1; 8 nucleotides align to TRBD2. The J segment lost 7 bases and the V segment lost 0 bases, leaving 11 bases of the junction unmatched. The CDR3 covers 16 residues. Germline CDR1 is SQVTM and CDR2 is ANQGSEA. CDR3 DNA sequence: TGCAGCGTTGAAGATCAAATGGCGGGACTAGTTAATGAGCAGTTCTTC. The encoded protein is CSVEDQMAGLVNEQFF.

This sequence joins TRBV19 and TRBJ2-1, with 7 bases lining up with TRBD2. This CDR3 region has 14 residues. V lost 5 bases, J lost 8 bases, and 9 bases stayed unmatched. CDR1 is LNHDA and CDR2 is SQIVND in the germline V gene (reference sequence). CDR3 DNA: TGTGCCAGTAGTTTACTAGCGAGAGTCGATGAGCAGTTCTTC. It translates to CASSLLARVDEQFF.

This clonotype was observed a handful of times. The chain couples TRBV7-2 to TRBJ2-7; D tentatively fits TRBD1 or TRBD2 (5 bases each). The V end was cut by 3 bases, the J end by 6 bases, with 15 bases between. The length of the CDR3 is 14 residues. The germline V gene encodes CDR1 SGHTA and CDR2 FQGNSA. CDR3 in DNA: TGTGCCAGCAGCTTTAGGGGACCCTCCGGCGAGCAGTACTTC. This sequence encodes CASSFRGPSGEQYF.

J is TRBJ2-7 and V is TRBV5-1; weak D call: TRBD2 (5 bases). CDR1 and CDR2 from the germline V gene are SGHRS and YFSETQ. This CDR3 has 13 residues. V dropped 4 bases and J dropped 6 bases, with 14 bases sitting between them. The CDR3: CASSPDGKPEQYF. In DNA, the CDR3 is TGCGCCAGCAGCCCGGACGGGAAGCCCGAGCAGTACTTC.

The table lists this clonotype with a few counts. CDR3 in amino acids: CASSFPGSRGDTQYF. CDR3 coding DNA: TGTGCCAGCAGCTTCCCAGGGTCCAGAGGGGATACGCAGTATTTT. This rearrangement joins TRBV11-2 to TRBJ2-3; D may match TRBD1 or TRBD2 (5 bases each). The CDR3 runs to 15 residues. Trimming left V 3 bases short and J 6 bases short, with 16 bases between. Germline values: CDR1 SGHAT, CDR2 FQNNGV.

V is TRBV12-3 or TRBV12-4 and J is TRBJ1-6; D is ambiguous. The CDR3 loop spans 17 amino acids. Trimming pared 5 bases from V and 5 bases from J, leaving 19 bases between. CDR3 bases: TGTGCCAGCAGTCAACATAACCTAGGGTTGGATAATTCACCCCTCCACTTT. As protein: CASSQHNLGLDNSPLHF.

In its sample, this clonotype was seen many times. At one of its ends the junction is not consistent with the germline gene, which may arise from a read error. The chain is built from TRBV5-1 and TRBJ2-7, with 7 bases that match TRBD1. CDR3 size: 13 residues. Germline assignment: CDR1 SGHRS and CDR2 YFSETQ. The CDR3 sequence is CASSLDRTYEQYF. CDR3 DNA sequence: TGTGCCAGCAGCTTGGACAGGACCTACGAGCAGTACTTC.

Note on this clonotype: A much more abundant neighbour one base away suggests this may be a read error. This chain connects TRBV7-2 to TRBJ2-5, with 9 nucleotides matching TRBD1. The tail of the sequence fits TRBJ2-7 better, so the J call may be wrong. The CDR3 runs to 15 residues. The germline gives CDR1 SGHTA, CDR2 FQGNSA. The CDR3 DNA reads TGTGCCAGCAGCTTATCCCCGGGACAGGGTTCCGAGCAGTACTTC. Protein product: CASSLSPGQGSEQYF.

In its sample, this clonotype was seen a few times. The rearrangement links TRBV10-3 to TRBJ1-1, with a possible D match to TRBD1 (5 bases). This CDR3 spans 12 amino acids. V lost 8 bases to trimming and J lost 0 bases, with 7 bases between them. CDR1 ENHRY and CDR2 SYGVKD come from the germline V gene. The DNA for the CDR3 is TGTGCCATCGAGACAGTGAACACTGAAGCTTTCTTT. Translation: CAIETVNTEAFF.

At least ten counts were recorded for this clonotype. The chain has TRBV28 and TRBJ2-7; D might be TRBD1 (5 bases). V dropped 6 bases and J dropped 0 bases, with 15 bases sitting between them. Germline V gene lookup returns CDR1 MDHEN and CDR2 SYDVKM. This CDR3 is built from 15 residues. CDR3 loop: CASRSRATSSYEQYF. The CDR3 DNA is TGTGCCAGCAGGAGCAGGGCTACAAGCTCCTACGAGCAGTACTTC. The whole variable domain, remainder taken from reference TRBV28 and TRBJ2-7, is DVKVTQSSRYLVKRTGEKVFLECVQDMDHENMFWYRQDPGLGLRLIYFSYDVKMKEKGDIPEGYSVSREKKERFSLILESASTNQTSMYLCASRSRATSSYEQYFGPGTRLTVT.

The chain joins TRBV6-2 or TRBV6-3 to TRBJ2-5; D gene uncertain. The CDR3 has 12 amino acids. V was pared by 5 bases and J by 11 bases, with 15 bases between. Germline V gene lookup returns CDR1 MNHEY and CDR2 SVGEGT. The DNA of the CDR3 is TGTGCCAGCAGTCAACTCTACAATGAGCAGTACTTC. This encodes CASSQLYNEQYF.

Only one count was recorded for this clonotype. The rearrangement links TRBV6-5 to TRBJ2-5; D is unresolved. TRBJ2-7 explains the end of the DNA better; the J call may be wrong. This CDR3 has 15 amino acids. Germline lookup yields CDR1 MNHEY and CDR2 SVGAGI. CDR3 amino acids: CASSYSGEWGYEQYF. Written as DNA, the CDR3 is TGTGCCAGCAGTTACTCAGGTGAATGGGGCTACGAGCAGTACTTC.

The table lists this clonotype with a few counts. This chain connects TRBV4-2 to TRBJ2-3; 8 nucleotides agree with TRBD2. This CDR3 has 18 residues. The germline CDR1 and CDR2 sequences are LGHNA and YNFKEQ. The trim removed 2 bases at V and 2 bases at J, leaving 12 bases unmatched. The CDR3 coding sequence is TGTGCCAGCAGCCAATTGCCTGGCCCGGGGGGGGCCACAGATACGCAGTATTTT. Protein product: CASSQLPGPGGATDTQYF.

This clonotype was counted many times. The V and J genes are TRBV5-4 and TRBJ2-1, with a weak D call TRBD1 (5 bases). The CDR3 has 15 residues. V was trimmed by 0 bases and J by 4 bases, leaving 11 bases between them. Germline V lookup: CDR1 SGHNT, CDR2 YYREEE (reference sequence). The CDR3 loop is CASSLVRQQYNEQFF. The CDR3 nucleotides are TGTGCCAGCAGCTTGGTCCGACAGCAATACAATGAGCAGTTCTTC.

This chain joins TRBV9 and TRBJ2-7; D is tentatively TRBD1 or TRBD2 (5 bases each). Germline V lookup: CDR1 SGDLS, CDR2 YYNGEE. This CDR3 has 15 residues. Trimming shortened V by 0 bases and J by 7 bases, and 17 bases separated the two germline ends. The CDR3 bases are TGTGCCAGCAGCGTAGATTGGGACCCCTACAATGAGCAGTACTTC. Translation: CASSVDWDPYNEQYF.

This clonotype was found a few times. The CDR3 here is CASSVIAGGQNEQFF. DNA of the CDR3: TGTGCCAGCAGCGTAATAGCGGGGGGGCAGAATGAGCAGTTCTTC. The chain couples TRBV9 to TRBJ2-1; TRBD2 agrees at 11 bases. J lost 7 bases, V lost 1 base, and 4 bases had no gene match. This CDR3 contains 15 residues. Germline values: CDR1 SGDLS, CDR2 YYNGEE.

This clonotype was observed at least ten times. The chain combines TRBV24-1 with TRBJ2-3; D possibly corresponds to TRBD2 (6 bases). Germline-derived CDR1 and CDR2 are KGHDR and SFDVKD. V was pared by 1 base and J by 0 bases, with 10 bases between. CDR3 length equals 16 residues. CDR3 sequence: CATSDFRGASTDTQYF. The CDR3 DNA follows: TGTGCCACCAGTGATTTTCGCGGGGCTAGCACAGATACGCAGTATTTT.

This clonotype occurred a few times. V usage is TRBV28 and J usage is TRBJ2-7, with TRBD1 identical over 9 bases. The CDR3 length is 15 residues. V gave up 6 bases and J gave up 5 bases; unmatched junction bases: 11. Germline V gene lookup returns CDR1 MDHEN and CDR2 SYDVKM. This chain's CDR3 is CASRSPGTGLDEQYF. DNA of the CDR3: TGTGCCAGCAGGTCCCCCGGGACAGGGCTCGACGAGCAGTACTTC.

This clonotype was counted only a few times. The chain links TRBV11-2 to TRBJ1-2; D is perhaps TRBD1 (6 bases). CDR3 length equals 14 residues. Germline assignment: CDR1 SGHAT and CDR2 FQNNGV. V lost 5 bases and J 3 bases, leaving 13 bases between the germline ends. Written as DNA, the CDR3 is TGTGCCAGCAGCCTCATAGGGGGAGACTATGGCTACACCTTC. Translated, it gives CASSLIGGDYGYTF.

V gene TRBV20-1 combines with J gene TRBJ2-1, with 10 bases fitting TRBD2. The junction had 20 bases not matched to a gene; V was cut back by 1 base and J by 2 bases. The CDR3 contains 21 residues. The V gene's germline CDR1 is DFQATT and CDR2 SNEGSKA (reference sequence). The CDR3 DNA is TGCAGTGCTAGAGTTATAGGGGCTAGCGGGAGCCCCCTCGGTACCTACAATGAGCAGTTCTTC. It codes for CSARVIGASGSPLGTYNEQFF.

This chain uses TRBV7-2 with TRBJ2-2, with 8 bases that match TRBD2. This CDR3 comprises 14 residues. Germline assignment: CDR1 SGHTA and CDR2 FQGNSA. The trim removed 7 bases at V and 3 bases at J, leaving 4 bases unmatched. The CDR3 reads CASTEAGDTGELFF. Written as DNA, the CDR3 is TGTGCCAGCACCGAAGCGGGGGACACCGGGGAGCTGTTTTTT. Together with reference TRBV7-2 and TRBJ2-2, the CDR3 gives the full variable domain: GAGVSQSPSNKVTEKGKDVELRCDPISGHTALYWYRQSLGQGLEFLIYFQGNSAPDKSGLPSDRFSAERTGGSVSTLTIQRTQQEDSAVYLCASTEAGDTGELFFGEGSRLTVL.

This clonotype was seen only a few times. The chain has TRBV6-2 or TRBV6-3 and TRBJ2-7, with 7 bases identical to TRBD1. This CDR3 region has 14 residues. CDR1 and CDR2 (germline): MNHEY, SVGEGT. Trimming cost V 5 bases and J 2 bases; bases outside gene matches: 6. The CDR3 DNA sequence: TGTGCCAGCAGTCCGACAGGGATCCCCTACGAGCAGTACTTC. Its protein is CASSPTGIPYEQYF.

This clonotype was found a few times. The chain is built from TRBV12-3 or TRBV12-4 and TRBJ2-3, with a possible D match to TRBD1 (6 bases). This CDR3 is 14 amino acids long. V was shortened by 2 bases and J by 4 bases, with 10 bases between the two germline ends. The CDR3: CASSLSGASDTQYF. For the CDR3, the DNA is TGTGCCAGCAGTTTATCAGGGGCTTCAGATACGCAGTATTTT.

A remark on this clonotype: A much larger clonotype is one base distant, so this may be a read error. The chain couples TRBV20-1 to TRBJ2-7, with 13 bases matching TRBD2. J gave up 7 bases and V 4 bases, and 7 bases lay outside the gene matches. The CDR3 sequence is 14 residues long. The germline V gene has CDR1 DFQATT and CDR2 SNEGSKA (reference sequence). The chain's CDR3 is CSATGTSGTHEQYF. The CDR3 bases are TGCAGTGCTACCGGGACTAGCGGGACCCATGAGCAGTACTTC.

The V gene is TRBV11-2, the J gene TRBJ1-2, with D perhaps matching TRBD1 (5 bases). The CDR3 extends over 13 amino acids. The germline V gene encodes CDR1 SGHAT and CDR2 FQNNGV. Trimming removed 7 bases at V and 8 bases at J, with 17 bases between. Written as DNA, the CDR3 is TGTGCCAGCAACCCTCAGGGTATTGGGGGCTACACCTTC. As protein: CASNPQGIGGYTF.

This clonotype was counted between two and nine times. This CDR3 reads CASSQGIRPELFF. CDR3 in DNA: TGCGCCAGCAGCCAGGGCATTCGGCCGGAGCTGTTTTTT. The V and J genes are TRBV4-3 and TRBJ2-2; no clear D gene. Trimming removed 3 bases at V and 10 bases at J, with 12 bases between. The CDR3 is made up of 13 amino acids. The germline V gene has CDR1 LGHNA and CDR2 YSLEER.

This clonotype came up many times. The chain links TRBV29-1 to TRBJ2-7, with TRBD1 identical over 9 bases. The V gene end was trimmed by 1 base and the J gene end by 4 bases; junction bases not matched to a gene: 5. In germline, CDR1 is SQVTM, CDR2 ANQGSEA. CDR3 length: 14 residues. The CDR3 loop reads CSVEGGTGTYEQYF. The CDR3 DNA sequence: TGCAGCGTTGAAGGCGGGACAGGGACTTACGAGCAGTACTTC.